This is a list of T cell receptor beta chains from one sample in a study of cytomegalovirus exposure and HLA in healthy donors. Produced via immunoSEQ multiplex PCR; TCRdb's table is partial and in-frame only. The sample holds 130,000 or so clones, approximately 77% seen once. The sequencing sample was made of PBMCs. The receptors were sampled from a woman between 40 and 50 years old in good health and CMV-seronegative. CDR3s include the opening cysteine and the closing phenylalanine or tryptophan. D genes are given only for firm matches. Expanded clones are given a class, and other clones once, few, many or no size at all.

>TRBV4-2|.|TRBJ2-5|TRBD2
TGTGCCAGCAGCCAAGTAGCGGGGGGAACTCAAGAGACCCAGTACTTC
CASSQVAGGTQETQYF
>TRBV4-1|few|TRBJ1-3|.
TGCGCCAGCAGCCAGACGACAGCAGGCTCTGGAAACACCATATATTTT
CASSQTTAGSGNTIYF
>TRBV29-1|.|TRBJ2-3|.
TGCAGCGGTAAAGGGGTTTACACAGATACGCAGTATTTT
CSGKGVYTDTQYF
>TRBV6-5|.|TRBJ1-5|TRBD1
TGTGCCAGCAGCGCGGGACAGGGCGTTCAGCCCCAGCATTTT
CASSAGQGVQPQHF
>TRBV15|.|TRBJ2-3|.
TGTGCCACCAGCAGAGTAGGGGACACCACGGATACGCAGTATTTT
CATSRVGDTTDTQYF
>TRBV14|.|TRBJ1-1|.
TGTGCCAGCAGCCAATTGTCCTACTATTTCACTGAAGCTTTCTTT
CASSQLSYYFTEAFF
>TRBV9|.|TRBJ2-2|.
TGTGCCAGCAGCCCCCAGTCTGGCTCCGGGGAGCTGTTTTTT
CASSPQSGSGELFF
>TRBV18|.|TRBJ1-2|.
TGTGCCAGCTCACTTTCCGGGACACGCTATGGCTACACCTTC
CASSLSGTRYGYTF
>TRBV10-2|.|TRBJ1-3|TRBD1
TGCGCCAGCGGAAGGGGGCTGGATGGAAACACCATATATTTT
CASGRGLDGNTIYF
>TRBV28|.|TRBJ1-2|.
TGTGCCAGCAGTTTAGAAGTTAGTGCTACTCTGGTCAATGGCTACACCTTC
CASSLEVSATLVNGYTF
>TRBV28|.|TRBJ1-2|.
TGTGCCACTTACATAACTAACTATGGCTACACCTTC
CATYITNYGYTF
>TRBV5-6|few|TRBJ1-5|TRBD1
TGTGCCAGCAGCTCACTCCGGGACAGGGTCGCAGGGCATCAGCCCCAGCATTTT
CASSSLRDRVAGHQPQHF
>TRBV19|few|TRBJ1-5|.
TGTGCCAGTAGTATACAGGGTGGACAGCCCCAGCATTTT
CASSIQGGQPQHF
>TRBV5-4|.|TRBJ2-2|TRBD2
TGTGCCAGCAGCTCGGTCGGGGGACTAGCTACCGGGGAGCTGTTTTTT
CASSSVGGLATGELFF
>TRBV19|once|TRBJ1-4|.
TGTGCCAGTAGTATCGGGAGGCTCTTCGAAAAACTGTTTTTT
CASSIGRLFEKLFF
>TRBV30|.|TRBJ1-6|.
TGTGCCTGGAGCCGACAGGAAGGGGATAATTCACCCCTCCACTTT
CAWSRQEGDNSPLHF
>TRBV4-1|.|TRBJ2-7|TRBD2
TGCGCCAGCAGCCGAGGGACTAGCGGGGGGGCCTACGAGCAGTACTTC
CASSRGTSGGAYEQYF
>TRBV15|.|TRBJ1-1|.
TGTGCCACCAGTTCGTGGGGGGCTGAAGCTTTCTTT
CATSSWGAEAFF
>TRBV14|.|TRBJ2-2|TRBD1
TGTGCCAGCAGCCACCAAGATCGGACAGGGAACACCGGGGAGCTGTTTTTT
CASSHQDRTGNTGELFF
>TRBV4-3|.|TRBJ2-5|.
TGCGCCAGCAGCCAAGTCCCGGGTAGGGGAGAGACCCAGTACTTC
CASSQVPGRGETQYF
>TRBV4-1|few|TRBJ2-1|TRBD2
TGCGCCAGCAGCCAAGATCCGGCTAGCGGGGGGATACGTGAGCAGTTCTTC
CASSQDPASGGIREQFF
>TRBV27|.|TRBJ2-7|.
TGTGCCAGCAGTCCTCGAGGTACCTACGAGCAGTACTTC
CASSPRGTYEQYF
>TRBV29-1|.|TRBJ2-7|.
TGCAGCGTTGATAGGCAGGGGAACGAGCAGTACTTC
CSVDRQGNEQYF
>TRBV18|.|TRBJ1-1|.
TGTGCCAGCTCACCACCCCCGGGTCCTGAAGCTTTCTTT
CASSPPPGPEAFF
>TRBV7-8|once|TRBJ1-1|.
TGTGCCAGCAGCTTCAGGGATAAGAACACTGAAGCTTTCTTT
CASSFRDKNTEAFF
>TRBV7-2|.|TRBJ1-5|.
TGTGCCAGCAGCTTCTTGGGGGGGGTTTCTCAGCCCCAGCATTTT
CASSFLGGVSQPQHF
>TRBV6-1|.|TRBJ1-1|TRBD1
TGTGCCAGCAGTGAGGGACAGGGTGGTACTGAAGCTTTCTTT
CASSEGQGGTEAFF
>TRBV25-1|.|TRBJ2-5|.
TGTGCCAGCAGTGAATTTAAGGGGGTTTATGGGACCCAGTACTTC
CASSEFKGVYGTQYF
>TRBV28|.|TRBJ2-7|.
TGTGCCAGCAGACCCGGGACACACAAAGAGCAGTACTTC
CASRPGTHKEQYF
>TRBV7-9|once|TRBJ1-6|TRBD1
TGTGCCAGCAGCTCGGGACAGCTATATAATTCACCCCTCCACTTT
CASSSGQLYNSPLHF
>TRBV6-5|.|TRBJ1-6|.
TGTGCCAGCAGTTACGATGAGGGCTCCTATAATTCACCCCTCCACTTT
CASSYDEGSYNSPLHF
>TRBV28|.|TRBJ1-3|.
TGTGCCAGCAGTTTAGGCAGTCTCTCTGGAAACACCATATATTTT
CASSLGSLSGNTIYF
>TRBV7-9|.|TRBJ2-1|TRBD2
TGTGCCAGCAGCTTCCGACTAGCGGGGGGGCCGTTAGGGGGTGAGCAGTTCTTC
CASSFRLAGGPLGGEQFF
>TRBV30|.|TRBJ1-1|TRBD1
TGTGCCTGGAGGGCCCGCCAGTATCAGGGGGCGTCTGATGAAGCTTTCTTT
CAWRARQYQGASDEAFF
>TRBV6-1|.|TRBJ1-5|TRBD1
TGTGCCAGCAGTGAGCCGGGGACAGGGGGCGAGCGGCAGCCCCAGCATTTT
CASSEPGTGGERQPQHF
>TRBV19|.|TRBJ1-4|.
TGTGCCAGTAGTATCGAGCGGACCGGGGTTGATGAAAAACTGTTTTTT
CASSIERTGVDEKLFF
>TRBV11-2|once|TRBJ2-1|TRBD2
TGTGCCAGCAGCTTATATACTAGCGGGGGGGATGAGCAGTTCTTC
CASSLYTSGGDEQFF
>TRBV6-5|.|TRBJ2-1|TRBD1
TGTGCCAGCAGTTACGGGGACAGTTCCTACAATGAGCAGTTCTTC
CASSYGDSSYNEQFF
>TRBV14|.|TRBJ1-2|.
TGTGCCAGCAGTCCTTTGACAGCCCTAAACTATGGCTACACCTTC
CASSPLTALNYGYTF
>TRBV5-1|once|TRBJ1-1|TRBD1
TGCGCCAGTCTATTGGGACAGGGGACGAACACTGAAGCTTTCTTT
CASLLGQGTNTEAFF
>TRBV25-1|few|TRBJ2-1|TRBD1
TGTGCCAGCACTCGACAGGGGGTGTACAATGAGCAGTTCTTC
CASTRQGVYNEQFF
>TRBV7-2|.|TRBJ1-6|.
TGTGCCAGCAGCTTAGCGGTGGGGAGTCGTTTTTATAATTCACCCCTCCACTTT
CASSLAVGSRFYNSPLHF
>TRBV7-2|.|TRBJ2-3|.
TGTGCCAGCAGCTTTATCATGGGCGTATCAGCCCGCACAGATACGCAGTATTTT
CASSFIMGVSARTDTQYF
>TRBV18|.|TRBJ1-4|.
TGTGCCAGCTCAACCCCGGAGGTTGCAACTAATGAAAAACTGTTTTTT
CASSTPEVATNEKLFF
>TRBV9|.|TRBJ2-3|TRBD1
TGTGCCAGCAGCGTAGCTACAGGGGGCGATACGCAGTATTTT
CASSVATGGDTQYF
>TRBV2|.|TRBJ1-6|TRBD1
TGTGCCAGCAGGTTCGAGGGACAGCTCGTAAATTCACCCCTCCACTTT
CASRFEGQLVNSPLHF
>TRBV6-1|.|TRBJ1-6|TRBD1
TGTGCCAGCAGTTGGGACAGCCCTACACATTCACCCCTCCACTTT
CASSWDSPTHSPLHF
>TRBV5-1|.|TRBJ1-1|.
TGCGCCAGCAGCCTAGCATACAGGGACACTGAAGCTTTCTTT
CASSLAYRDTEAFF
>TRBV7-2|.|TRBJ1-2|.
TGTGCCAGCAGCTTAATCCGACAGTTGAGCTATGGCTACACCTTC
CASSLIRQLSYGYTF
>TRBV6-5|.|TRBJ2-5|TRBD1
TGTGCCAGCAGTTCCGGGACAGGGGTCGTAGAGACCCAGTACTTC
CASSSGTGVVETQYF